The TCR beta chain described here comes from a study of radiotherapy plus CTLA-4 blockade in lung cancer. Across the study: 15% to 20% of enrolled patients responded objectively, and 31% had disease control.

Points from the study as a whole: Blood-borne expansion of tumor-derived TCR clones followed radiotherapy plus ipilimumab. With interferon-beta, early dynamics of blood T cell clones were reported to best predict response.

To note about this clone: Its antigen is still unknown.

Between the trimmed V and J ends, which lost 0 bases and 7 bases, there was a span of 13 bases. From germline, CDR1 is SNHLY and CDR2 FYNNEI. The length of the CDR3 is 15 residues. Treatment of patients with chemo-refractory metastatic non-small-cell lung cancer consisted of focal radiation plus CTLA-4 blockade with ipilimumab. TCRdb keeps only in-frame clones here, not all; method: immunoSEQ multiplex PCR. The sample records some 70,000 clones, around 80% being singletons. The rearrangement joins TRBV2 to TRBJ1-5, with D perhaps TRBD1 (5 bases). This clonotype originated in a human donor with non-small cell lung cancer who had a complete response to radiotherapy plus ipilimumab. The source material was peripheral blood, sampled from a patient treated with radiotherapy plus ipilimumab. The CDR3 loop reads CASSEAQSGTQPQHF. CDR3 in DNA: TGTGCCAGCAGTGAAGCGCAATCGGGGACCCAGCCCCAGCATTTT.